The source of this T cell receptor (beta chain) is a study of post-analysis software for immune sequencing data. The study, taken as a whole, reports: Normalized Chao1 diversity was significantly lower in multiple sclerosis patients than in controls. Same-batch samples co-clustered strongly by F measure. The five TRBV segments detected at higher frequency in patients than in controls included TRBV5-6, TRBV5-1 and TRBV20-1.

Prepared libraries of TCR beta cDNA carried unique molecular identifiers. cDNA molecules numbering around 450,000 came from approximately 1 to 10 million T cells. MiXCR was run by TCRdb on the PCR reads, yielding one entry per CDR3 protein. Here the sample spans about 540,000 distinct CDR3 sequences, about a third being singletons. The junction had 8 bases not matched to a gene; V was cut back by 3 bases and J by 3 bases. The germline gives CDR1 SGDLS, CDR2 YYNGEE. The CDR3 consists of 16 residues. Notes on this clonotype: Antigen: not known.

The TCR sequence derives from a girl aged 2-17 years with multiple sclerosis. The rearrangement joins TRBV9 to TRBJ2-1; 8 positions match TRBD2. The sequencing sample was made of blood. As DNA, the CDR3 is TGTGCCAGCAGCGGGTCCATAGCGGGGCTCTACAATGAGCAGTTCTTC. It specifies CASSGSIAGLYNEQFF. Using reference TRBV9 and TRBJ2-1 for the parts outside the CDR3, the full variable domain is DSGVTQTPKHLITATGQRVTLRCSPRSGDLSVYWYQQSLDQGLQFLIQYYNGEERAKGNILERFSAQQFPDLHSELNLSSLELGDSALYFCASSGSIAGLYNEQFFGPGTRLTVL.